The T cell receptor beta chain under discussion was sequenced for a study of blood T cell repertoires in COVID-19. CDR3 size: 14 residues. J lost 2 bases, V lost 4 bases, and 1 base had no gene match. In germline, CDR1 is KGHDR, CDR2 SFDVKD. Sequencing was performed with immunoSEQ multiplex PCR; in TCRdb, only in-frame clones are kept and a portion is missing. The data hold some 260,000 clones, with around 88% observed a single time. The TCR sequence derives from a young woman with COVID-19, enrolled during active disease. The chain combines TRBV24-1 with TRBJ2-5, with 9 bases that match TRBD1. The specimen sequenced was peripheral blood. The CDR3 DNA is TGTGCCACCAGTGAGGGGACAGGGCAAGAGACCCAGTACTTC. Translated: CATSEGTGQETQYF.